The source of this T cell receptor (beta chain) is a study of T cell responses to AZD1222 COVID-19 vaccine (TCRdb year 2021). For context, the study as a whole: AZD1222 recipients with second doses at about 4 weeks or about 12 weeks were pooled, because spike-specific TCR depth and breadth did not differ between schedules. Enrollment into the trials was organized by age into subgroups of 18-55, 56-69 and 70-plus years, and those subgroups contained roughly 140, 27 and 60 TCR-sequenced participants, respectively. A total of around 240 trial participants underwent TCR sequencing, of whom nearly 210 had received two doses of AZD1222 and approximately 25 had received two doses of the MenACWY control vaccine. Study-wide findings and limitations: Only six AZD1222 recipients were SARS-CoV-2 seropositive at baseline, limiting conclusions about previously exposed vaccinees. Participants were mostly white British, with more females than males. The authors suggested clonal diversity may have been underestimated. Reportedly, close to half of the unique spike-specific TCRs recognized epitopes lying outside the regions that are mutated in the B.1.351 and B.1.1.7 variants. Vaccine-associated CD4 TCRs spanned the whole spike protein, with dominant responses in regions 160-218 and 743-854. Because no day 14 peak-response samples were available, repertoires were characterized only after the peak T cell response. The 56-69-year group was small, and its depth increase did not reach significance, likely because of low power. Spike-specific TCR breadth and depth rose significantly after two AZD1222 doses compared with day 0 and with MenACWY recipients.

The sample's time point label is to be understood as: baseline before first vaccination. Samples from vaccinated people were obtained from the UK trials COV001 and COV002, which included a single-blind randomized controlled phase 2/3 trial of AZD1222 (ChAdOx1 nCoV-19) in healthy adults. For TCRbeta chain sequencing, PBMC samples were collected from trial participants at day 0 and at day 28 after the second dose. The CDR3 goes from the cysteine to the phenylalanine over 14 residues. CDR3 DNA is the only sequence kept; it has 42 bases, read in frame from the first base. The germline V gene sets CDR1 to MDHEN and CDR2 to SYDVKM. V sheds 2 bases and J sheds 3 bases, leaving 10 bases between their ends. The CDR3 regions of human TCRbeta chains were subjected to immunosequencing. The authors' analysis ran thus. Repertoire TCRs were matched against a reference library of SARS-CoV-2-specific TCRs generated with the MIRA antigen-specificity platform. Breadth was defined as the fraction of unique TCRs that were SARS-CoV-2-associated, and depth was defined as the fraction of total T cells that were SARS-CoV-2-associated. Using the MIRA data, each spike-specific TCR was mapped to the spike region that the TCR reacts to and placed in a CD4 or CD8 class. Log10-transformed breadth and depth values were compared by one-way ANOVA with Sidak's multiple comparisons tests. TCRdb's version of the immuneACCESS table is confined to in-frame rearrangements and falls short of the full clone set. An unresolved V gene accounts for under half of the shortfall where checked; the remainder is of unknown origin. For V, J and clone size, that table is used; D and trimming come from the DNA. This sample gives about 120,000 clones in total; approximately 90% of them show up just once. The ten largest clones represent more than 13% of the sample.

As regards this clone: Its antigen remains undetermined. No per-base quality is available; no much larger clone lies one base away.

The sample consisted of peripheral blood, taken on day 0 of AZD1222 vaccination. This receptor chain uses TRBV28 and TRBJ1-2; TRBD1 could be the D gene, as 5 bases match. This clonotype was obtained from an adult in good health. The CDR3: CASSLILGDYGYTF. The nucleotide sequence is TGTGCCAGCAGTTTAATTCTAGGGGACTATGGCTACACCTTC.